This T cell receptor (beta chain) was observed in a study of T cell repertoires in cytomegalovirus infection. From germline, CDR1 is SGHTA and CDR2 FQGNSA. V gave up 5 bases and J gave up 2 bases; unmatched junction bases: 8. This CDR3 spans 17 amino acids. This clonotype was counted only a few times. Its specificity is unknown. Findings of the study overall: CMV-specific HLA-C-restricted TCR beta clonotypes dominated the ex vivo response.

MiXCR, run by TCRdb on the reads, gives a single entry per CDR3 protein. The data show some 70,000 distinct CDR3 sequences, about 22% seen once. What was sequenced was PBMCs, sequenced either directly or after in vitro stimulation (not recorded which). The source of this sequence is a human donor in good health (CMV status not recorded). Some clones in this sample may be carry-over from other donors' samples. This chain joins TRBV7-2 and TRBJ2-1; 11 positions agree with TRBD2. The CDR3 loop is CASSGGTSGSTYNEQFF. CDR3 nucleotides: TGTGCCAGCAGCGGGGGGACTAGCGGAAGCACCTACAATGAGCAGTTCTTC.